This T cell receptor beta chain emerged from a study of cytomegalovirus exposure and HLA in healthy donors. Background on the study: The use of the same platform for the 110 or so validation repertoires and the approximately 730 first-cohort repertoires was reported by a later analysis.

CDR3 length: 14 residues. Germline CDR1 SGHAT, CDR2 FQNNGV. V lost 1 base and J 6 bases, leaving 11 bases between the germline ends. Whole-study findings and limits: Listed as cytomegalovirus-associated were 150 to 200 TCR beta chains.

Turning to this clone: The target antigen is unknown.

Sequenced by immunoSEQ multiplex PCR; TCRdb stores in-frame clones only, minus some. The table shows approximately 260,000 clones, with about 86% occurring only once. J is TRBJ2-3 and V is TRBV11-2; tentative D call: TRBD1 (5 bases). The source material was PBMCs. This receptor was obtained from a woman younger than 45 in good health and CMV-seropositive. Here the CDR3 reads CASSLVQGGDTQYF. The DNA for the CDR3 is TGTGCCAGCAGCTTAGTGCAGGGTGGTGATACGCAGTATTTT.